One and the same sample provided the 17 T cell receptor beta chains below, sequenced in a study of T cell responses to AZD1222 COVID-19 vaccine. Profiled with immunoSEQ multiplex PCR; TCRdb holds only in-frame clones, not every one. The table lists under 150,000 clones, around 88% of them singletons. The specimen was peripheral blood, collected on day 0 of AZD1222 vaccination. The receptors derive from an adult in good health.

The chain combines TRBV9 with TRBJ2-3; weak D call: TRBD2 (6 bases). The CDR3 loop spans 15 amino acids. Germline CDR1 SGDLS, CDR2 YYNGEE. With 1 base removed from V and 3 bases from J, the gap between germline ends came to 12 bases. The CDR3 region is CASSVRESETDTQYF. As DNA, the CDR3 is TGTGCCAGCAGCGTACGGGAGAGTGAGACAGATACGCAGTATTTT.

This sequence joins TRBV7-7 and TRBJ1-1; D gene unclear. CDR1 and CDR2 from the germline V gene are SSHAT and FNYEAQ (reference sequence). This CDR3 is 13 amino acids long. Trimming stripped 4 bases from V and 1 base from J, with 7 bases between. Written as DNA, the CDR3 is TGTGCCAGCAGCTACTCGTGGAACACTGAAGCTTTCTTT. Its translation is CASSYSWNTEAFF.

This clone was picked up one time. J is TRBJ1-6 and V is TRBV7-9; D remains ambiguous. V lost 2 bases and J 6 bases, leaving 11 bases between the germline ends. Per germline, CDR1 SEHNR and CDR2 FQNEAQ (reference sequence). This CDR3 spans 15 amino acids. CDR3 protein: CASSLLAEPNSPLHF. In DNA, the CDR3 is TGTGCCAGCAGCTTACTAGCAGAACCTAATTCACCCCTCCACTTT.

In its sample, this clone was seen once. DNA of the CDR3: TGTGCCAGCCGAATGGCGAGCTCCTACAATGAGCAGTTCTTC. Residues: CASRMASSYNEQFF. The chain is built from TRBV27 and TRBJ2-1; D is unclear. The germline CDR1 and CDR2 sequences are MNHEY and SMNVEV (reference sequence). This CDR3 is built from 14 residues. Trimming took off 8 bases at V and 0 bases at J, with 11 bases between the two ends.

The gene calls are TRBV19 and TRBJ2-7; D is undetermined. Germline assignment: CDR1 LNHDA and CDR2 SQIVND (reference sequence). The V gene lost 4 bases and the J gene lost 0 bases, with 10 bases spanning the gap. The CDR3 length is 14 residues. CDR3 amino acids: CASSTLSSSYEQYF. In DNA, the CDR3 is TGTGCCAGTAGTACTCTTTCGAGCTCCTACGAGCAGTACTTC.

The J gene is TRBJ1-1, the V gene TRBV18; D perhaps matches TRBD1 (5 bases). Germline CDR1 and CDR2: KGHSH and LQKENI. This CDR3 has 15 residues. Trimming pared 3 bases from V and 4 bases from J, leaving 15 bases between. The CDR3 region is CASSPPGPAGTEAFF. CDR3 sequence (DNA): TGTGCCAGCTCACCCCCGGGGCCGGCCGGCACTGAAGCTTTCTTT.

The chain recombines TRBV7-3 with TRBJ2-2; no reliable D call. Germline V CDR1 and CDR2: SGHTA, FQGTGA. CDR3 length: 16 amino acids. Trimming pared 5 bases from V and 1 base from J, leaving 14 bases between. The CDR3 loop reads CASSLRRTVNTGELFF. The CDR3 DNA reads as TGTGCCAGCAGCCTAAGGCGTACGGTGAACACCGGGGAGCTGTTTTTT.

The rearrangement uses TRBV5-1 and TRBJ1-2; weak D call: TRBD1 (5 bases). Between the trimmed V and J ends, which lost 1 base and 6 bases, there was a span of 10 bases. Germline lookup yields CDR1 SGHRS and CDR2 YFSETQ. The CDR3 is made up of 13 amino acids. The chain's CDR3 is CASSLRTPNGYTF. Written as DNA, the CDR3 is TGCGCCAGCAGCTTGCGGACACCAAATGGCTACACCTTC.

The chain's CDR3 is CASSLTGGGNTIYF. CDR3 nucleotide sequence: TGTGCCAGCAGCTTGACAGGTGGCGGAAACACCATATATTTT. The chain carries TRBV7-9 and TRBJ1-3, with a weak D call TRBD1 (6 bases). The CDR3 spans 14 residues. V lost 3 bases and J 4 bases, leaving 10 bases between the germline ends. Germline-derived CDR1 and CDR2 are SEHNR and FQNEAQ (reference sequence).

The chain joins TRBV6-5 to TRBJ2-7, with TRBD2 matching over 13 bases. The CDR3 spans 16 residues. V gave up 4 bases and J gave up 4 bases; unmatched junction bases: 7. The germline V gene encodes CDR1 MNHEY and CDR2 SVGAGI. The CDR3 sequence: CASSSTSGGSIYEQYF. The CDR3 DNA reads TGTGCCAGCAGTTCGACTAGCGGGGGGTCTATTTACGAGCAGTACTTC.

The chain uses TRBV2 and TRBJ1-5, with no clear D. Germline loops: CDR1 SNHLY, CDR2 FYNNEI. Trimming removed 7 bases at V and 2 bases at J, with 15 bases between. The CDR3 runs 15 residues. CDR3 sequence reads: CASTPGALGNQPQHF. For the CDR3, the DNA is TGTGCCAGCACCCCGGGCGCGCTGGGCAATCAGCCCCAGCATTTT. Filled out from reference TRBV2 and TRBJ1-5, the complete variable domain reads EPEVTQTPSHQVTQMGQEVILRCVPISNHLYFYWYRQILGQKVEFLVSFYNNEISEKSEIFDDQFSVERPDGSNFTLKIRSTKLEDSAMYFCASTPGALGNQPQHFGDGTRLSIL.

The chain couples TRBV2 to TRBJ1-6, with 8 nucleotides matching TRBD1. Germline CDR1 SNHLY, CDR2 FYNNEI. The CDR3 spans 13 residues. V shed 7 bases, J shed 7 bases, and the junction held 3 bases outside the gene matches. CDR3 coding DNA: TGTGCCAGCAACGGACAGGGAAATTCACCCCTCCACTTT. Protein sequence: CASNGQGNSPLHF.

The chain recombines TRBV4-1 with TRBJ2-1; D not resolved. CDR1 and CDR2 from the germline V gene are MGHRA and YSYEKL. The V gene lost 4 bases and the J gene lost 4 bases, with 14 bases spanning the gap. The CDR3 is made up of 15 amino acids. In nucleotides, the CDR3 is TGCGCCAGCAGCCTGGTCCCCCGGGCGTACAATGAGCAGTTCTTC. This gives the protein CASSLVPRAYNEQFF.

The chain combines TRBV7-2 with TRBJ1-4, with TRBD1 as a possible D gene (5 bases). CDR1 SGHTA and CDR2 FQGNSA come from the germline V gene. The CDR3 is 16 residues long. V was clipped by 5 bases and J by 0 bases, with 13 bases between them. The CDR3 region has the DNA TGTGCCAGCAGCCCCTGGACACTTGCAACTAATGAAAAACTGTTTTTT. This translates into CASSPWTLATNEKLFF.

The chain couples TRBV7-3 to TRBJ2-7, with TRBD2 matching over 7 bases. Germline CDR1 reads SGHTA; CDR2 reads FQGTGA. The CDR3 loop spans 13 amino acids. J was trimmed by 5 bases and V by 4 bases; bases with no gene match: 5. The CDR3 DNA reads as TGTGCCAGCAGCTACGGCGGGAGAAACGAGCAGTACTTC. Amino acid sequence: CASSYGGRNEQYF.

The V and J genes are TRBV19 and TRBJ2-2; no clear D gene. V gave up 7 bases and J gave up 0 bases, with 6 bases separating them. The CDR3 consists of 13 residues. Germline loops: CDR1 LNHDA, CDR2 SQIVND (reference sequence). CDR3 DNA: TGTGCCAGTACGGTCGCGAACACCGGGGAGCTGTTTTTT. Translation: CASTVANTGELFF.

This clone was seen only once. This chain joins TRBV7-2 and TRBJ1-5; the D is unclear. Trimming took off 5 bases at V and 0 bases at J, with 11 bases between the two ends. From germline, CDR1 is SGHTA and CDR2 FQGNSA. CDR3 length: 15 amino acids. CDR3 in amino acids: CASSARRNSNQPQHF. CDR3 sequence (DNA): TGTGCCAGCAGCGCGCGGCGCAATAGCAATCAGCCCCAGCATTTT.